What follows are 12 T cell receptor beta chains derived from one specimen sequenced in a study of radiotherapy plus CTLA-4 blockade in lung cancer. Data came from immunoSEQ multiplex PCR; TCRdb stores just in-frame clones and leaves some out. The sample holds tens of thousands of clones; around 72% are singletons and the top ten take more than 12%. Here the sequenced sample was peripheral blood, taken from a patient treated with radiotherapy plus ipilimumab. The receptors derive from a human donor with non-small cell lung cancer that progressed on radiotherapy plus ipilimumab.

This clone turned up a few times. This chain links TRBV5-1 with TRBJ1-1; no firm D call. V was clipped by 0 bases and J by 1 base, with 7 bases between them. The germline gives CDR1 SGHRS, CDR2 YFSETQ. The CDR3 consists of 14 residues. CDR3 sequence reads: CASSLDGGNTEAFF. CDR3 nucleotides: TGCGCCAGCAGCTTGGATGGCGGGAACACTGAAGCTTTCTTT.

The chain links TRBV7-9 to TRBJ1-2; the match to TRBD1 covers 8 bases. Per the germline V gene, CDR1 is SEHNR and CDR2 is FQNEAQ (reference sequence). After removal of 4 bases from V and 8 bases from J, the junction contained 6 bases not matched to a gene. This CDR3 is built from 13 residues. As DNA, the CDR3 is TGTGCCAGCAGCTCGGACAGGGCCGTCGGCTACACCTTC. Amino acids: CASSSDRAVGYTF.

The gene calls are TRBV7-6 and TRBJ2-3; D call uncertain. This CDR3 contains 13 residues. V lost 4 bases to trimming and J lost 4 bases, with 9 bases between them. Germline assignment: CDR1 SGHVS and CDR2 FNYEAQ. The CDR3 DNA reads as TGTGCCAGCAGCTCCATCGGCGCAGATACGCAGTATTTT. Protein product: CASSSIGADTQYF.

The V call is TRBV19, the J call TRBJ1-2; D gene uncertain. The CDR3 has 14 amino acids. The germline V gene encodes CDR1 LNHDA and CDR2 SQIVND (reference sequence). Trimming took off 0 bases at V and 2 bases at J, with 7 bases between the two ends. The CDR3 region has the DNA TGTGCCAGTAGTATAGACCCGGGGAACTATGGCTACACCTTC. It is translated as CASSIDPGNYGYTF.

The sample holds a few counts of this clone. This sequence joins TRBV6-1 and TRBJ2-1, with D possibly matching TRBD2 (5 bases). Germline CDR1 and CDR2: MNHNS and SASEGT. This CDR3 region has 15 residues. The V end was cut by 4 bases, the J end by 3 bases, with 13 bases between. This CDR3 is CASSGIGGSYNEQFF. The DNA of the CDR3 is TGTGCCAGCAGTGGGATCGGTGGGAGCTACAATGAGCAGTTCTTC.

The table lists this clone with a count of one. V is TRBV28 and J is TRBJ2-5; 9 positions match TRBD2. The junction had 9 bases not matched to a gene; V was cut back by 6 bases and J by 4 bases. The germline CDR1 and CDR2 sequences are MDHEN and SYDVKM. This CDR3 has 15 amino acids. The CDR3 sequence: CASSQLAGRGETQYF. The CDR3 DNA is TGTGCCAGCAGCCAACTAGCGGGTAGAGGAGAGACCCAGTACTTC. Together with reference TRBV28 and TRBJ2-5, the CDR3 gives the full variable domain: DVKVTQSSRYLVKRTGEKVFLECVQDMDHENMFWYRQDPGLGLRLIYFSYDVKMKEKGDIPEGYSVSREKKERFSLILESASTNQTSMYLCASSQLAGRGETQYFGPGTRLLVL.

This sequence joins TRBV6-1 and TRBJ1-5; 7 bases line up with TRBD1. Per germline, CDR1 MNHNS and CDR2 SASEGT. The CDR3 loop spans 16 amino acids. V trimming: 0 bases; J trimming: 4 bases; junction bases outside the gene matches: 6. As DNA, the CDR3 is TGTGCCAGCAGTGAAGCGCAGGGACAGATTAATCAGCCCCAGCATTTT. Encoded protein: CASSEAQGQINQPQHF.

This sequence joins TRBV9 and TRBJ2-5; 8 bases match TRBD2. Judging by the DNA end, TRBJ2-7 fits better; the J call may be wrong. This CDR3 is built from 15 residues. The germline CDR1 and CDR2 sequences are SGDLS and YYNGEE. The CDR3 protein is CASSPRTSTNYEQYF. The DNA of the CDR3 is TGTGCCAGCAGCCCTCGGACTAGCACAAACTACGAGCAGTACTTC.

The gene calls are TRBV7-8 and TRBJ1-6; D not resolved. Germline V gives CDR1 SGHVS, CDR2 FQNEAQ. There are 15 residues in the CDR3. The ends were cut back, 3 bases at V and 5 bases at J, with 11 bases in the middle. CDR3 in amino acids: CASSFSVGNNSPLHF. CDR3 in DNA: TGTGCCAGCAGCTTTAGTGTAGGCAATAATTCACCCCTCCACTTT. The full variable domain, with the rest looked up from reference TRBV7-8 and TRBJ1-6, is GAGVSQSPRYKVAKRGQDVALRCDPISGHVSLFWYQQALGQGPEFLTYFQNEAQLDKSGLPSDRFFAERPEGSVSTLKIQRTQQEDSAVYLCASSFSVGNNSPLHFGNGTRLTVT.

The CDR3 DNA follows: TGTGCCAGCAGTGACAGGACCGAACAAGAGACCCAGTACTTC. Encoded protein: CASSDRTEQETQYF. The gene calls are TRBV28 and TRBJ2-5; tentative D call: TRBD1 (6 bases). Germline CDR1 and CDR2: MDHEN and SYDVKM. Trimming took 5 bases from V and 2 from J, leaving 12 bases between them. The CDR3 runs 14 residues.

This chain joins TRBV7-6 and TRBJ1-2; 10 nucleotides align to TRBD1. Germline values: CDR1 SGHVS, CDR2 FNYEAQ. CDR3 length: 14 amino acids. V was clipped by 5 bases and J by 3 bases; unmatched bases: 3. The chain's CDR3 is CASSQGQGHYGYTF. The DNA of the CDR3 is TGTGCCAGCAGCCAGGGACAGGGGCACTATGGCTACACCTTC.

J is TRBJ2-1 and V is TRBV18; D gene uncertain. CDR1 is KGHSH and CDR2 is LQKENI in the germline V gene. This CDR3 is 16 amino acids long. V lost 3 bases, J lost 5 bases, and 17 bases lay in between. The CDR3 DNA follows: TGTGCCAGCTCACCTTACCCCGGCGATGGGCACAATGAGCAGTTCTTC. This translates into CASSPYPGDGHNEQFF. Full variable domain (remainder filled in from reference TRBV18 and TRBJ2-1): NAGVMQNPRHLVRRRGQEARLRCSPMKGHSHVYWYRQLPEEGLKFMVYLQKENIIDESGMPKERFSAEFPKEGPSILRIQQVVRGDSAAYFCASSPYPGDGHNEQFFGPGTRLTVL.